Each of the 15 T cell receptor beta chains below was sequenced from the same sample in a study of blood T cell repertoires in COVID-19. The method was immunoSEQ multiplex PCR; TCRdb's version includes in-frame clones alone and lacks a portion of them. The sample shows 210,000 or so clones, roughly 80% of them seen only once. Sequenced material: peripheral blood. Receptors originate from a woman of 80 years or more with acute or convalescent COVID-19.

The chain uses TRBV7-8 and TRBJ2-2; 8 bases map to TRBD1. CDR3 length equals 13 residues. Germline values: CDR1 SGHVS, CDR2 FQNEAQ. J gave up 7 bases and V 3 bases, and 1 base lay outside the gene matches. The CDR3 nucleotides are TGTGCCAGCAGCTTCGGACAGGGCGGGGAGCTGTTTTTT. Protein sequence: CASSFGQGGELFF.

This rearrangement joins TRBV10-3 to TRBJ2-7, with no clear D. Germline CDR1 is ENHRY and CDR2 is SYGVKD. The CDR3 extends over 18 amino acids. Trimming removed 4 bases at V and 0 bases at J, with 22 bases between. The CDR3 bases are TGTGCCATCAGTGCCTCCCCCGCAGGCCCACGCCTCTCCTACGAGCAGTACTTC. Translation: CAISASPAGPRLSYEQYF.

J is TRBJ1-5 and V is TRBV10-3, with D unclear. The germline V gene has CDR1 ENHRY and CDR2 SYGVKD. There are 13 residues in the CDR3. Trimming removed 8 bases at V and 1 base at J, with 9 bases between. The CDR3 sequence: CAIAPASNQPQHF. The DNA for the CDR3 is TGTGCCATCGCCCCAGCGAGCAATCAGCCCCAGCATTTT.

The chain has TRBV18 and TRBJ2-3, with 11 nucleotides matching TRBD2. V was clipped by 4 bases and J by 0 bases; unmatched bases: 3. Per germline, CDR1 KGHSH and CDR2 LQKENI. This CDR3 is built from 16 residues. CDR3 bases: TGTGCCAGCTCACTTAGCGGGAGGGCAAGCACAGATACGCAGTATTTT. As protein: CASSLSGRASTDTQYF. Full variable domain (missing parts from reference TRBV18 and TRBJ2-3): NAGVMQNPRHLVRRRGQEARLRCSPMKGHSHVYWYRQLPEEGLKFMVYLQKENIIDESGMPKERFSAEFPKEGPSILRIQQVVRGDSAAYFCASSLSGRASTDTQYFGPGTRLTVL.

This chain links TRBV9 with TRBJ2-5, with 8 bases aligning to TRBD2. J lost 2 bases, V lost 0 bases, and 12 bases had no gene match. This CDR3 comprises 18 residues. Germline V gene sequence: CDR1 SGDLS, CDR2 YYNGEE. CDR3 protein: CASSVGITGGSGQETQYF. For the CDR3, the DNA is TGTGCCAGCAGCGTAGGTATTACGGGAGGGTCCGGACAAGAGACCCAGTACTTC.

The chain has TRBV9 and TRBJ1-6, with D possibly TRBD1 on 5 matching bases. CDR1 is SGDLS and CDR2 is YYNGEE in the germline V gene. V dropped 4 bases and J dropped 5 bases, with 7 bases sitting between them. This CDR3 contains 13 residues. The CDR3, as DNA: TGTGCCAGCAGCCAGGGTGATAATTCACCCCTCCACTTT. Protein: CASSQGDNSPLHF. The full variable domain, in which reference TRBV9 and TRBJ1-6 provide the parts outside the CDR3, is DSGVTQTPKHLITATGQRVTLRCSPRSGDLSVYWYQQSLDQGLQFLIQYYNGEERAKGNILERFSAQQFPDLHSELNLSSLELGDSALYFCASSQGDNSPLHFGNGTRLTVT.

The chain joins TRBV9 to TRBJ2-2; D not resolved. The CDR3 runs to 15 residues. Germline V gene sequence: CDR1 SGDLS, CDR2 YYNGEE. Trimming stripped 1 base from V and 1 base from J, with 8 bases between. This chain's CDR3 is CASSVRSGNTGELFF. The DNA of the CDR3 is TGTGCCAGCAGCGTAAGGTCAGGGAACACCGGGGAGCTGTTTTTT.

This chain links TRBV30 with TRBJ2-1; 8 positions match TRBD1. The CDR3 length is 14 residues. Germline assignment: CDR1 GTSNPN and CDR2 SVGIG (reference sequence). The J segment lost 8 bases and the V segment lost 0 bases, leaving 6 bases of the junction unmatched. CDR3 bases: TGTGCCTGGAGTGTTGGTTCAGGGGGCGATGAGCAGTTCTTC. The encoded protein is CAWSVGSGGDEQFF.

The chain carries TRBV18 and TRBJ1-1, with 9 bases matching TRBD1. V trimming: 5 bases; J trimming: 8 bases; junction bases outside the gene matches: 9. Germline CDR1 reads KGHSH; CDR2 reads LQKENI. The CDR3 covers 14 residues. For the CDR3, the DNA is TGTGCCAGCTCAACCCGGGACAGGGAAACAGAAGCTTTCTTT. This gives the protein CASSTRDRETEAFF. Using reference TRBV18 and TRBJ1-1 for the parts outside the CDR3, the full variable domain is NAGVMQNPRHLVRRRGQEARLRCSPMKGHSHVYWYRQLPEEGLKFMVYLQKENIIDESGMPKERFSAEFPKEGPSILRIQQVVRGDSAAYFCASSTRDRETEAFFGQGTRLTVV.

The chain is built from TRBV10-3 and TRBJ1-1; TRBD1 agrees at 9 bases. Per germline, CDR1 ENHRY and CDR2 SYGVKD. The J segment lost 1 base and the V segment lost 2 bases, leaving 8 bases of the junction unmatched. This CDR3 comprises 17 residues. The CDR3 nucleotides are TGTGCCATCAGTGAGATCAACAGGGGGCTTGGGAACACTGAAGCTTTCTTT. It specifies CAISEINRGLGNTEAFF.

This chain joins TRBV30 and TRBJ1-1; D unclear. Looked up from germline, CDR1 is GTSNPN and CDR2 is SVGIG (reference sequence). V shed 0 bases and J shed 5 bases, with 10 bases lying between them. This CDR3 has 13 amino acids. CDR3 protein: CAWSVRVGTEAFF. The CDR3 DNA reads TGTGCCTGGAGTGTACGGGTTGGTACTGAAGCTTTCTTT.

The J gene is TRBJ1-6, the V gene TRBV6-2 or TRBV6-3; 8 nucleotides line up with TRBD1. In germline, CDR1 is MNHEY, CDR2 SVGEGT. Losses at the gene ends were 5 bases for V and 8 bases for J; bases not matched to a gene: 8. The CDR3 covers 15 residues. The CDR3 loop is CASSDRGPADSPLHF. DNA for the CDR3: TGTGCCAGCAGTGACAGGGGTCCTGCGGATTCACCCCTCCACTTT.

This chain connects TRBV6-1 to TRBJ2-1; 11 nucleotides agree with TRBD2. CDR1 and CDR2 (germline): MNHNS, SASEGT. The CDR3 loop spans 16 amino acids. After removal of 2 bases from V and 7 bases from J, the junction contained 7 bases not matched to a gene. CDR3 residues: CASSESLAGGSNEQFF. CDR3 coding DNA: TGTGCCAGCAGTGAAAGCCTAGCGGGAGGAAGTAATGAGCAGTTCTTC.

V usage is TRBV18 and J usage is TRBJ2-7; 9 bases are shared with TRBD1. After removal of 3 bases from V and 7 bases from J, the junction contained 13 bases not matched to a gene. This CDR3 has 16 amino acids. The germline V gene encodes CDR1 KGHSH and CDR2 LQKENI. Here the CDR3 DNA reads TGTGCCAGCTCACCTGGTCCGGGACAGGGCGTAGGGGAGCAGTACTTC. It codes for CASSPGPGQGVGEQYF.

This chain joins TRBV5-6 and TRBJ1-1, with no clear D. The CDR3 is made up of 16 amino acids. V was trimmed by 4 bases and J by 4 bases, leaving 20 bases between them. Germline V gene lookup returns CDR1 SGHDT and CDR2 YYEEEE. The CDR3 reads CASSSLSGSRGTEAFF. The CDR3 DNA follows: TGTGCCAGCAGCAGCTTATCGGGCTCTCGGGGCACTGAAGCTTTCTTT. Filled out from reference TRBV5-6 and TRBJ1-1, the complete variable domain reads DAGVTQSPTHLIKTRGQQVTLRCSPKSGHDTVSWYQQALGQGPQFIFQYYEEEERQRGNFPDRFSGHQFPNYSSELNVNALLLGDSALYLCASSSLSGSRGTEAFFGQGTRLTVV.